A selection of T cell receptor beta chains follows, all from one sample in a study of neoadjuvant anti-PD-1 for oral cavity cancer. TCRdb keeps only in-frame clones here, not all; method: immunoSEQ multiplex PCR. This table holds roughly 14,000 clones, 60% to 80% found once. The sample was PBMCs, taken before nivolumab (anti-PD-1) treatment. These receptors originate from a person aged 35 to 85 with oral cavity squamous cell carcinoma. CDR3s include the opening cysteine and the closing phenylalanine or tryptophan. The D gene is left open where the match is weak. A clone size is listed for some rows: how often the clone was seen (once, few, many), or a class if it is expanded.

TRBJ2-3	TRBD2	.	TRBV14	TGTGCCACTTCTAGCGGGGGGGCCTCAGATACGCAGTATTTT	CATSSGGASDTQYF
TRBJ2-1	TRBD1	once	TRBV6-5	TGTGCCAGCAGCCGCACAGGGGTTTCCTACAATGAGCAGTTCTTC	CASSRTGVSYNEQFF
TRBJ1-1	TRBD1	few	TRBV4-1	TGCGCCAGCAGCCATTACGTGACAGGGCTCTCTGAAGCTTTCTTT	CASSHYVTGLSEAFF
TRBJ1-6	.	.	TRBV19	TGTGCCAGTAGTATCGGGCCAGCGAATTCACCCCTCCACTTT	CASSIGPANSPLHF
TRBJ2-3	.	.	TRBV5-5	TGTGCCAGCAGCTGGAACACAGATACGCAGTATTTT	CASSWNTDTQYF
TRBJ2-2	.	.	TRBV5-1	TGCGCCAGCAGCGGGTTCACCGGGGAGCTGTTTTTT	CASSGFTGELFF
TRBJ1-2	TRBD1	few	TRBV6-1	TGTGCCAGCAGTCCGGACAGGGAGTATGGCTACACCTTC	CASSPDREYGYTF
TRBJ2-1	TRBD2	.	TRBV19	TGTGCCAGTAGTATGGATGGGAGCGGGAGGGGTGGTGAGCAGTTCTTC	CASSMDGSGRGGEQFF
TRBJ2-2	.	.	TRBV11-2	TGTGCCAGCAGCCCTTTATTGGGCTTAGCGAGAGGGAACACCGGGGAGCTGTTTTTT	CASSPLLGLARGNTGELFF
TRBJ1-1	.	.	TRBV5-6	TGTGCCAGCAGCTTGGACAGGATGAACACTGAAGCTTTCTTT	CASSLDRMNTEAFF
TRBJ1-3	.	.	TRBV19	TGTGCCAGTATTAAGGATTCCAGGCGTACTGGAAACACCATATATTTT	CASIKDSRRTGNTIYF
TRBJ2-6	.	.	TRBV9	TGTGCCAGCAGCGTAGGGGTCAGTTCTTCTGGGGCCAACGTCCTGACTTTC	CASSVGVSSSGANVLTF
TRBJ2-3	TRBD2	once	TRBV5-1	TGCGCCAGCAGCTTGCGCGGGGGGGATACGCAGTATTTT	CASSLRGGDTQYF
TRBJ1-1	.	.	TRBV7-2	TGTGCCAGCAGCTTAGTGGGGCTGGGTGAAGCTTTCTTT	CASSLVGLGEAFF
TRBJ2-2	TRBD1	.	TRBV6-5	TGTGCCAGCAGTCGGACAGGGGGCTCCGGGGAGCTGTTTTTT	CASSRTGGSGELFF
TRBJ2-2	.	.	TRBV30	TGTGCCTGGATGGCCCACATTCGTGTTGGCGGGGAGCTGTTTTTT	CAWMAHIRVGGELFF
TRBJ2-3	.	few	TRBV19	TGTGCCAGTAGTATAAGCTTGACGGTGGATACGCAGTATTTT	CASSISLTVDTQYF
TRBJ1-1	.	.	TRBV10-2	TGCGCCAGCAGTGAGGTGGGAATCGACACTGAAGCTTTCTTT	CASSEVGIDTEAFF
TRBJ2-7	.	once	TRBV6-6	TGTGCCAGCAGTTATTTGAAGAATCACGAGCAGTACTTC	CASSYLKNHEQYF
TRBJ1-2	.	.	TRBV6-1	TGTGCCAGCCAAGGGGGGGCTGGCTACACCTTC	CASQGGAGYTF
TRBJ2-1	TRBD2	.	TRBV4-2	TGTGCCAGCAGCCAACTAGCGGGGCAGCAGTTCTTC	CASSQLAGQQFF
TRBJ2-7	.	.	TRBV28	TGTGCCAGCACTATCAATGGGGCCCTTCCCTCCTACGAGCAGTACTTC	CASTINGALPSYEQYF
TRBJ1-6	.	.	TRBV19	TGTGCCAGTAAAACAGGGCATTCACCCCTCCACTTT	CASKTGHSPLHF
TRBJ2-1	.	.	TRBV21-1	TGTGCCAGCAGCAATCTTACCGGGAGGGGTGAGCAGTTCTTC	CASSNLTGRGEQFF
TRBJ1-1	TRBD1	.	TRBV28	TGTGCCAGCAGTCCAGGGGGGCTTGGCACTGAAGCTTTCTTT	CASSPGGLGTEAFF
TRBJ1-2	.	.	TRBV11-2	TGTGCCAGCAGCTCCCTCGGGGCCCGGGGCTACACCTTC	CASSSLGARGYTF
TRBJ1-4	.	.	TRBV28	TGTGCCAGCAGTTTAGGCGGATTTAATGAAAAACTGTTTTTT	CASSLGGFNEKLFF
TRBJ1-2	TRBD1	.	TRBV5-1	TGCGCCAGCAGAGAACAGGGGCGTTGGGGCTACACCTTC	CASREQGRWGYTF
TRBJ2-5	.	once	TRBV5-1	TGCGCCAGCAGCTCGACAGTTGGGGCGACCCAGTACTTC	CASSSTVGATQYF
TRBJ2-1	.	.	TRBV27	TGTGCCAGCAGTTTATGGGACGGGCCCCAAAGAGAGCAGTTCTTC	CASSLWDGPQREQFF
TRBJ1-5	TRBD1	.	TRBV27	TGTGCCAGCAGTATGACAGGGGTTGGGAGCAATCAGCCCCAGCATTTT	CASSMTGVGSNQPQHF
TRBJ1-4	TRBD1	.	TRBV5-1	TGCGCCAGCAGCCTGTCTGAAGGGACAGCGATTGAAAAACTGTTTTTT	CASSLSEGTAIEKLFF
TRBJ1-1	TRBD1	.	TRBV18	TGTGCCAGCTCATCACAGTTGGGGACAGCGGGCACTGAAGCTTTCTTT	CASSSQLGTAGTEAFF
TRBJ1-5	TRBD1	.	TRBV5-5	TGTGCCAGCAGCCTGGTAGGGGGCCAGAGCAATCAGCCCCAGCATTTT	CASSLVGGQSNQPQHF
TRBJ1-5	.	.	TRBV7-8	TGTGCCAGCAGCTTAGACGGGACAAATAATCAGCCCCAGCATTTT	CASSLDGTNNQPQHF
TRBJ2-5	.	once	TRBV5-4	TGTGCCAGCAGCTTTACTTTTCACGGACAAGAGACCCAGTACTTC	CASSFTFHGQETQYF
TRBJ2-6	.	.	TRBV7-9	TGTGCCAGTTTCCCAGCCGGGGCCAACGTCCTGACTTTC	CASFPAGANVLTF
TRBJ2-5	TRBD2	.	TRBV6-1	TGTGCCAGCAGTTGGGACTACCTCTCCCGAGAGACCCAGTACTTC	CASSWDYLSRETQYF
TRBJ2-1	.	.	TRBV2	TGTGCCAGCAGTGTTACCTCCGGGACGGGCAATGAGCAGTTCTTC	CASSVTSGTGNEQFF
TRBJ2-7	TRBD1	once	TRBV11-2	TGTGCCAGCAGCTTAGGGCTTTGGACAGGGAGCTCCTACGAGCAGTACTTC	CASSLGLWTGSSYEQYF
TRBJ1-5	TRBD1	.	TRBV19	TGTGCCAGTAGTGACGGACAGGGCCCTCAGCCCCAGCATTTT	CASSDGQGPQPQHF
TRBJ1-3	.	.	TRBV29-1	TGCAGCGTCACGACCTCTGGAAACACCATATATTTT	CSVTTSGNTIYF
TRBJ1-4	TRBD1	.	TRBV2	TGTGCCAGCGGTAGCGTCCCGGGACAGGGTGGTAATGAAAAACTGTTTTTT	CASGSVPGQGGNEKLFF
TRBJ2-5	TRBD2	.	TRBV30	TGTGCCTGGAAGATAACCGGGACTAGGTACAAGACCCAGTACTTC	CAWKITGTRYKTQYF
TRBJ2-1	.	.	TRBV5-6	TGTGCCAGCAGCTCCACGTGGGGCAACCCCTACAATGAGCAGTTCTTC	CASSSTWGNPYNEQFF
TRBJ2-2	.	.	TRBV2	TGTGCCAGCAGCCCTAGGGAGACCGGGGAGCTGTTTTTT	CASSPRETGELFF
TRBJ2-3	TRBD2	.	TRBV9	TGTGCCAGCAGCGTAGAAGTGGGCGGGAGGGCCCAAAATCGCACAGATACGCAGTATTTT	CASSVEVGGRAQNRTDTQYF
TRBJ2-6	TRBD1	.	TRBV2	TGTGCCAGCAGCATATATCCGGGACAGGGGCAGTCTGGGGCCAACGTCCTGACTTTC	CASSIYPGQGQSGANVLTF
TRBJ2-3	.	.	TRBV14	TGTGCCAGCAGCCCGAGAAACATAGATACGCAGTATTTT	CASSPRNIDTQYF
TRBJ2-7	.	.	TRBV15	TGTGCCACCAGCAGGGGGGGCGGCAGGGGGTCCTCCTACGAGCAGTACTTC	CATSRGGGRGSSYEQYF
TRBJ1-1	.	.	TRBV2	TGTGCCAGCATTGTCACGGGACTAAGGAACACTGAAGCTTTCTTT	CASIVTGLRNTEAFF
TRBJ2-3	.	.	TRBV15	TGTGCCACCAGGGGCAGACTCTCTAGCACAGATACGCAGTATTTT	CATRGRLSSTDTQYF
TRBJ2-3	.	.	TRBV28	TGTGCCAGCAGTTTTAAGCGCCGCCCCAATGGAGACACAGATACGCAGTATTTT	CASSFKRRPNGDTDTQYF
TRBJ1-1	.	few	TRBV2	TGTGCCAGCAGTGAGGACACGAACACTGAAGCTTTCTTT	CASSEDTNTEAFF
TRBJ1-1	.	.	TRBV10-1	TGCGCCAGCAGTGTGGGGGGCCGCACTGAAGCTTTCTTT	CASSVGGRTEAFF
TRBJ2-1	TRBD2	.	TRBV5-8	TGTGCCAGCGGGACTAGCGGCTACAATGAGCAGTTCTTC	CASGTSGYNEQFF
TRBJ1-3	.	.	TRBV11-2	TGTGCCAGCAGCTTAGCGGCCTCTGTATTCTCTGGAAACACCATATATTTT	CASSLAASVFSGNTIYF